This T cell receptor (beta chain) was profiled in a study of OX40 agonist ivuxolimab in advanced cancers. For the study at large: Males comprised approximately 84% of the group, whose mean age was around 62 years (range roughly 20 to 90). The study's findings and limits: Averaged across samples, CD8+ T cells carried more expanded clones than CD4+ did. Some nonresponders additionally presented with little normalized T-cell clonal expansion.

Assay: immunoSEQ multiplex PCR; the TCRdb copy retains only in-frame clones and omits some. Counted here are around 60,000 clones, more than 85% occurring once; the ten biggest clones make up 12%. A word on this clone: What it binds is not known.

V lost 9 bases and J lost 7, with 16 bases in between. The germline CDR1 and CDR2 sequences are SGHNT and YYREEE (reference sequence). The CDR3 is made up of 13 amino acids. The sequences come from CD4+ or CD8+ T cells sorted from blood, collected in a trial of the OX40 agonist ivuxolimab. The rearrangement joins TRBV5-4 to TRBJ1-4; D not certain. The sequence came from an adult with an advanced solid tumor such as melanoma, head and neck, liver or kidney cancer. The CDR3 DNA sequence: TGTGCCACACAGCAGCCTGGTGGTGAAAAACTGTTTTTT. Translation gives CATQQPGGEKLFF.